This TCR beta chain derives from a study of T cells in tuberculosis listed by TCRdb under 2018. For the wider study: The study combined CD1B tetramers and high-throughput TCR immunosequencing to characterize T cells specific for the mycobacterial lipid antigen glucose monomycolate (GMM). With approximately 11 people per group, a South African clinical cohort compared IGRA-negative adolescents, IGRA-positive adolescents with latent tuberculosis, and adults with active tuberculosis.

Paper-wide results and their limitations: Which clinical samples got chosen depended on the availability of cryopreserved specimens, and the active tuberculosis cases were adults, whereas the controls were adolescents. Active tuberculosis TCR-alpha repertoires showed smaller mean NN-distances to GMM-specific TCRs than IGRA-negative controls, suggesting clonal expansion of these TCRs. A classifier using the diverse GMM-specific repertoire reached about 90% accuracy (AUROC roughly 0.9), compared with roughly 70% accuracy using GEM motif frequencies. Shorter CDR3-alpha lengths in active tuberculosis patients partly drove the smaller NN-distances, and the TCR-beta difference was not statistically significant.

At study entry, adolescents were screened for latent tuberculosis infection by tuberculin skin test and QuantiFERON-TB GOLD In-Tube IGRA. Unsorted cryopreserved PBMC were immunosequenced, covering on average around 100,000 T cells per clinical donor. Eleven high schools in the Worcester region of the Western Cape, South Africa, served as enrollment sites for adolescents aged 12 to 18 years. Approximately 10 adolescents infected with M. tuberculosis and roughly 10 uninfected adolescents were chosen and matched for age and sex. Adolescent PBMC were isolated from freshly drawn heparinized blood by density centrifugation and cryopreserved. TCR libraries were generated with the immunoSEQ multiplex PCR assay, using TCR-beta and/or TCR-alpha/delta assays for each sample. The amplified TCR libraries were sequenced on the Illumina high-throughput platform. The authors' pipeline ran thus. Clustering and dimensionality reduction were performed using pairwise TCRdist distances among GMM-specific receptors from ex vivo sorted or in vitro expanded T cells. The score assigned to each clinical repertoire was mean NN-distance, meaning the average TCRdist to the nearest 10% of tetramer-positive reference sequences. GEM TCR motif frequency was calculated as the fraction of unique TCRs that matched known GEM sequences by V/J usage and CDR3 length. Linear discriminant analysis with leave-one-out cross-validation, implemented in scikit-learn, was used to classify active tuberculosis. Entries here come from immuneACCESS through TCRdb and include only in-frame sequences with V and J called. Some clones fail to appear in such tables; in the studies checked, an unresolved V gene covers under half of the shortfall, and the cause of the remainder is unknown. That table furnishes V, J and clone size, whereas the DNA furnished D and trimming. For this sample there are 45,000 or so clones; 95% appear just once. The ten most abundant clones make up 3.6% of the sample.

A note on this clone: Its target antigen remains unknown. The sample holds no much larger clone one base away, and base qualities are not on file.

The sequence derives from a donor between 10 and 35 years old with latent tuberculosis or without tuberculosis infection. Sequenced input: PBMCs.

CDR3 protein: CASSSGTGASYEQYF. The DNA sequence follows: TGTGCCAGCAGCTCCGGGACAGGGGCCTCCTACGAGCAGTACTTC. The receptor chain draws on TRBV5-5 and TRBJ2-7; a stretch of 10 junction bases matches TRBD1. From cysteine to phenylalanine, the CDR3 is 15 amino acids long. Only CDR3 DNA remains: 45 bases, in frame from the first base. CDR1 and CDR2 are drawn from the germline V gene (reference sequence): SGHKS, YYEKEE. V is cut back by 3 bases and J by 0 bases, with 3 bases in the junction unmatched.